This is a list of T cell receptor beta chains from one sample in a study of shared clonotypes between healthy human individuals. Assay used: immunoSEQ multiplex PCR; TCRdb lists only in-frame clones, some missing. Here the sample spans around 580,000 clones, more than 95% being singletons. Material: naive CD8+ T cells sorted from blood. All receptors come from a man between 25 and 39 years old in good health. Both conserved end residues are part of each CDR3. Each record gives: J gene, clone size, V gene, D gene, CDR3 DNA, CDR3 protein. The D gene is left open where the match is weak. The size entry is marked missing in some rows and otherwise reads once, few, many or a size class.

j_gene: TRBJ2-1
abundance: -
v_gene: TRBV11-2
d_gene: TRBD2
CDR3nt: TGTGCCAGCAGCGACGTTCTAGCGGGGCAGTACAATGAGCAGTTCTTC
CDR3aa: CASSDVLAGQYNEQFF

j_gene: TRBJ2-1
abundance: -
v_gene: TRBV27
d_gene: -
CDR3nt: TGTGCCAGCAGTTTCGCTAGCTCCTACAATGAGCAGTTCTTC
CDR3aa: CASSFASSYNEQFF

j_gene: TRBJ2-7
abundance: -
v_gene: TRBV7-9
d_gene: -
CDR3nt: TGTGCCAGCAGCTTAACTGATATCCCCTACGAGCAGTACTTC
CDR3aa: CASSLTDIPYEQYF

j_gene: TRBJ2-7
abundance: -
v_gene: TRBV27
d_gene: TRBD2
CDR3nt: TGTGCCAGCAGTTTGGGAGCGGGGAGCTCCTACGAGCAGTACTTC
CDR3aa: CASSLGAGSSYEQYF

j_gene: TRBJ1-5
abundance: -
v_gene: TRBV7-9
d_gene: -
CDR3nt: TGTGCCAGCAGCTTAGAGGGTTTTAGCAATCAGCCCCAGCATTTT
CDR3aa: CASSLEGFSNQPQHF

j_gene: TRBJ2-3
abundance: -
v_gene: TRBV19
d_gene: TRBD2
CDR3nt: TGTGCCAGTAGTATAGTTCCTAGCGGGAGGGATACGCAGTATTTT
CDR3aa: CASSIVPSGRDTQYF

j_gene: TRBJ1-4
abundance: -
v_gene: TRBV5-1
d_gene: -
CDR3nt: TGCGCCAGCAGCCCGGGGACGGTTGCAACTAATGAAAAACTGTTTTTT
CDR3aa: CASSPGTVATNEKLFF

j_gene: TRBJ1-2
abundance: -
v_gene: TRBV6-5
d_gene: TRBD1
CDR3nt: TGTGCCAGCAGCTGGGGACAGGGACTTGATGGCTACACCTTC
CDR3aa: CASSWGQGLDGYTF

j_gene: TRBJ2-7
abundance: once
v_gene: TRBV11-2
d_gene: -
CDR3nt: TGTGCCAGCAGCTTAGATGGAGGGGATTACCCCTACGAGCAGTACTTC
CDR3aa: CASSLDGGDYPYEQYF

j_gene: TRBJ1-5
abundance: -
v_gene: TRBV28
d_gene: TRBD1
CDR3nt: TGTGCCAGCAGTGTCCCACAGGGGGGAAATCAGCCCCAGCATTTT
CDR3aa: CASSVPQGGNQPQHF

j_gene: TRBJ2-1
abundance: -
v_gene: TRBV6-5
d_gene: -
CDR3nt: TGTGCCAGCAGTCAAGAAAACTGGTACAATGAGCAGTTCTTC
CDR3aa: CASSQENWYNEQFF

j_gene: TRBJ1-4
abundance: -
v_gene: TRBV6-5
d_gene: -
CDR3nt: TGTGCCAGCAGTTACTCGTCGAAGGGGTACGAAAAACTGTTTTTT
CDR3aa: CASSYSSKGYEKLFF

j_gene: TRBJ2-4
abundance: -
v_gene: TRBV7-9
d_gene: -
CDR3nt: TGTGCCAGCAGCGACGGAAAAAGGGGACTAAACATTCAGTACTTC
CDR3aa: CASSDGKRGLNIQYF

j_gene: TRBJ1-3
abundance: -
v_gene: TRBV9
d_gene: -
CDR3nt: TGTGCCAGCAGCGTAACCCGGGACGGAGATTCTGGAAACACCATATATTTT
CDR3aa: CASSVTRDGDSGNTIYF

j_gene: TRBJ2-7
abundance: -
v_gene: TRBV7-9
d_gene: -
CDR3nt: TGTGCCAGCAGCCTCTACGAGCAGTACTTC
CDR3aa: CASSLYEQYF

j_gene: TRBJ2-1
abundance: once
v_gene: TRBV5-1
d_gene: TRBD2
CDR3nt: TGCGCCAGCAGCTTGCTGACTAGCGGGAGTGGGGCAGGGCCCTACAATGAGCAGTTCTTC
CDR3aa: CASSLLTSGSGAGPYNEQFF

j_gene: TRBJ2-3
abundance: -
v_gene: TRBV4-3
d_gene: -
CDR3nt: TGCGCCAGCAGCCAAGGAGCCTGGGCCAGCACAGATACGCAGTATTTT
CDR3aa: CASSQGAWASTDTQYF

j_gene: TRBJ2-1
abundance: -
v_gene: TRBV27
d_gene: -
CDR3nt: TGTGCCAGCAGTACTGATAGGTTGGTGGCGTCCTACAATGAGCAGTTCTTC
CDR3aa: CASSTDRLVASYNEQFF

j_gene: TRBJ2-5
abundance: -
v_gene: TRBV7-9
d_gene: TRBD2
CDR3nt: TGTGCCAGCAGCTCGGGGGGGCCGGGGAACCCGTACCAAGAGACCCAGTACTTC
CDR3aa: CASSSGGPGNPYQETQYF

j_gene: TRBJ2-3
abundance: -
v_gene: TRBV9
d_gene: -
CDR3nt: TGTGCCAGCAGCCACTGGGGGACTCCAAGCACAGATACGCAGTATTTT
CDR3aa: CASSHWGTPSTDTQYF